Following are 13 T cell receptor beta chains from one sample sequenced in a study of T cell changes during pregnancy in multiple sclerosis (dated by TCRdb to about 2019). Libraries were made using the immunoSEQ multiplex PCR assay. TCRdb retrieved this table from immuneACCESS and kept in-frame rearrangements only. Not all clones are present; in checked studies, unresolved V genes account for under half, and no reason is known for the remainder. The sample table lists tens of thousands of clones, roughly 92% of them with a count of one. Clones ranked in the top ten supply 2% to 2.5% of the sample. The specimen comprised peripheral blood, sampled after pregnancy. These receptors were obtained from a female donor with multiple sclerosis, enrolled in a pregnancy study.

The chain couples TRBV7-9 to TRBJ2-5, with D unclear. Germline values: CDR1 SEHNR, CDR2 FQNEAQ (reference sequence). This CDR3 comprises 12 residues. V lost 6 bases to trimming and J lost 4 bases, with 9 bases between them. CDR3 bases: TGTGCCAGCAGTGACTCGGCAGAGACCCAGTACTTC. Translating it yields CASSDSAETQYF. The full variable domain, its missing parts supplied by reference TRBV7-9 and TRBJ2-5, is DTGVSQNPRHKITKRGQNVTFRCDPISEHNRLYWYRQTLGQGPEFLTYFQNEAQLEKSRLLSDRFSAERPKGSFSTLEIQRTEQGDSAMYLCASSDSAETQYFGPGTRLLVL.

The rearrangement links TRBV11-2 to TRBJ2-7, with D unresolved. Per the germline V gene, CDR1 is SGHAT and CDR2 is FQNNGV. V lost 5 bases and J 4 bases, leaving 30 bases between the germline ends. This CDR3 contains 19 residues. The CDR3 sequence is CASSPINRRRSHQPYEQYF. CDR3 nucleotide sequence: TGTGCCAGCAGCCCAATTAATAGGCGGCGCTCCCACCAACCGTACGAGCAGTACTTC.

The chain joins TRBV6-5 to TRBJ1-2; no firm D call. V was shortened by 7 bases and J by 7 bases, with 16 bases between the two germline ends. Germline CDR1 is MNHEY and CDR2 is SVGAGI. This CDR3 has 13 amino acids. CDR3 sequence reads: CASIIRFHCGYTF. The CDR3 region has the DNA TGTGCCAGCATCATTAGATTTCATTGTGGCTACACCTTC.

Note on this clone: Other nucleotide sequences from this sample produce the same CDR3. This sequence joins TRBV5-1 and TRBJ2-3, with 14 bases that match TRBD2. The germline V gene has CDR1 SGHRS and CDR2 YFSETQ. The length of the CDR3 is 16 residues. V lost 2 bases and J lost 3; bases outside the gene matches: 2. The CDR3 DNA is TGCGCCAGCAGCTTAGGACTAGCGGGAGGTACAGATACGCAGTATTTT. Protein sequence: CASSLGLAGGTDTQYF. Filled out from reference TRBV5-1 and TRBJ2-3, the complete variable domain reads KAGVTQTPRYLIKTRGQQVTLSCSPISGHRSVSWYQQTPGQGLQFLFEYFSETQRNKGNFPGRFSGRQFSNSRSEMNVSTLELGDSALYLCASSLGLAGGTDTQYFGPGTRLTVL.

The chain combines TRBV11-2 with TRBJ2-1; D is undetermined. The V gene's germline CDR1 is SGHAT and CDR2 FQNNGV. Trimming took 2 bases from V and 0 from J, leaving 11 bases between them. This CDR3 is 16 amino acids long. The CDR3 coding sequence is TGTGCCAGCAGCTTACTCTCTCCGAGCTCCTACAATGAGCAGTTCTTC. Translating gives CASSLLSPSSYNEQFF. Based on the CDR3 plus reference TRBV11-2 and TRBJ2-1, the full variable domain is EAGVAQSPRYKIIEKRQSVAFWCNPISGHATLYWYQQILGQGPKLLIQFQNNGVVDDSQLPKDRFSAERLKGVDSTLKIQPAKLEDSAVYLCASSLLSPSSYNEQFFGPGTRLTVL.

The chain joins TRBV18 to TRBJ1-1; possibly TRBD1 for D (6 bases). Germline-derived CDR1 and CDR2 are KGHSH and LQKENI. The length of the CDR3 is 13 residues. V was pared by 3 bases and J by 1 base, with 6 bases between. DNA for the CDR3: TGTGCCAGCTCACCGACAGGGAACACTGAAGCTTTCTTT. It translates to CASSPTGNTEAFF.

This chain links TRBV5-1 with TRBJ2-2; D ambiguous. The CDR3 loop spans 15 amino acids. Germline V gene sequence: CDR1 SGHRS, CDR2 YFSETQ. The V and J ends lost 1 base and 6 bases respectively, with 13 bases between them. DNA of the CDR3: TGCGCCAGCAGCTTGTCGTTCGCTACTGCCGGGGAGCTGTTTTTT. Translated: CASSLSFATAGELFF.

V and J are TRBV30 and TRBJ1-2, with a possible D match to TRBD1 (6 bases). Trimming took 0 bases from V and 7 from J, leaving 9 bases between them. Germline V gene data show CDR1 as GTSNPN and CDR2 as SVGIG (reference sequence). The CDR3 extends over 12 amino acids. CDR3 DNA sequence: TGTGCCTGGAGTGTAGGGGGTGGTGGCTACACCTTC. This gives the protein CAWSVGGGGYTF.

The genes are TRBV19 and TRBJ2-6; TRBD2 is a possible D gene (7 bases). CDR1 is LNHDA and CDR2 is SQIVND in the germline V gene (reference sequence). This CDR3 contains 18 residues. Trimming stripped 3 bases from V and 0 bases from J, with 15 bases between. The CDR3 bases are TGTGCCAGTAGTATTGGGGGGGGCTACTACTCTGGGGCCAACGTCCTGACTTTC. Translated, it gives CASSIGGGYYSGANVLTF. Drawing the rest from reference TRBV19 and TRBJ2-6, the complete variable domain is DGGITQSPKYLFRKEGQNVTLSCEQNLNHDAMYWYRQDPGQGLRLIYYSQIVNDFQKGDIAEGYSVSREKKESFPLTVTSAQKNPTAFYLCASSIGGGYYSGANVLTFGAGSRLTVL.

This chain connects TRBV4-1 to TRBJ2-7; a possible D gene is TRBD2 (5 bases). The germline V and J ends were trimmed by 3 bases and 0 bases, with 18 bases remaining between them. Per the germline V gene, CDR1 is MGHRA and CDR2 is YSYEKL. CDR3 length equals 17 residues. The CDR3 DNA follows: TGCGCCAGCAGCCACCACTCAGTGTCCGGGATCTCCTACGAGCAGTACTTC. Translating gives CASSHHSVSGISYEQYF.

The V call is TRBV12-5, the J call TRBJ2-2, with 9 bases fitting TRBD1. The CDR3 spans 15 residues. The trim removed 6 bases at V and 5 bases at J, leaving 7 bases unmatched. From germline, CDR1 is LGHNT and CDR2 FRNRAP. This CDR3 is CASGPRGQGTGELFF. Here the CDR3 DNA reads TGTGCTAGTGGCCCCCGAGGACAGGGGACCGGGGAGCTGTTTTTT.

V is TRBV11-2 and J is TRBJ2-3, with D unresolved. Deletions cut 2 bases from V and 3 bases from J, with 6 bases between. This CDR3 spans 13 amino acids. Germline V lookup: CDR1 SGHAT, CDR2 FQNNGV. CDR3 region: CASSLYSTDTQYF. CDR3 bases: TGTGCCAGCAGCTTATACAGTACAGATACGCAGTATTTT.

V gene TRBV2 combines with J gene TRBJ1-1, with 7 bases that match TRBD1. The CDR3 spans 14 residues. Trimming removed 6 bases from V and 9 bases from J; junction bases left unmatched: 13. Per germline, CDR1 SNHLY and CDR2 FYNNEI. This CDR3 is CASRGPDRVPKAFF. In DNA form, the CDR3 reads TGTGCCAGCAGGGGACCAGACAGGGTGCCCAAAGCTTTCTTT.